This T cell receptor (beta chain) derives from a study of T cells in localized non-small cell lung cancer. The CDR3 totals 12 residues. Germline V lookup: CDR1 MNHGY, CDR2 SAAAGT. V lost 5 bases, J lost 8 bases, and 3 bases stayed unmatched. Comment on this clone: Its cognate antigen is unknown.

Measured with immunoSEQ multiplex PCR; TCRdb has only the in-frame clones, and not every one. The sample lists 5,500 to 6,500 clones; roughly 41% were seen once. Study observations and caveats: A denser population of T cells in blood accompanied longer overall survival. The greatest T cell clonality was found in uninvolved adjacent lung (higher than in tumor). Paired adjacent lung recovered a median about 61 of the top 100 tumor clones. Since sequencing was restricted to only one region of the tumor, intratumor heterogeneity remains a possibility.

Sequencing was performed on lung tumor tissue, taken before any cancer treatment. The chain carries TRBV6-8 and TRBJ1-2; 9 bases line up with TRBD1. The sequence was obtained from a woman aged 35 to 70 with stage II squamous cell lung carcinoma. CDR3 loop: CASSDRGKGYTF. As DNA, the CDR3 is TGTGCCAGCAGTGACAGGGGGAAGGGCTACACCTTC.